A single sample is the source of the 8 T cell receptor beta chains below, sequenced in a study of a mutant IDH1 vaccine in newly diagnosed glioma. TCRdb keeps only in-frame clones here, not all; method: immunoSEQ multiplex PCR. The sample has 30,000 to 45,000 clones; around 78% are singletons. For these TCRs, the target antigens are not known. The sample's time point: week 5, during vaccination. Vaccination comprised doses that each held 300 ug of mutant IDH1 20-mer peptide, plus topical imiquimod. The starting material was PBMCs, obtained from a glioma patient whose treatment included an IDH1 peptide vaccine. The source of these receptors is a man in his forties or fifties with glioma.

The rearrangement joins TRBV19 to TRBJ1-1; TRBD1 aligns across 8 bases. Germline CDR1 reads LNHDA; CDR2 reads SQIVND (reference sequence). V lost 5 bases, J lost 5 bases, and 7 bases stayed unmatched. The CDR3 has 14 amino acids. CDR3 DNA sequence: TGTGCCAGTAGTCGTCAGGGGGCCGGGACTGAAGCTTTCTTT. Protein: CASSRQGAGTEAFF.

The chain recombines TRBV27 with TRBJ1-6, with a weak D call TRBD1 (5 bases). CDR1 is MNHEY, CDR2 SMNVEV, per germline (reference sequence). V was pared by 1 base and J by 8 bases, with 24 bases between. The CDR3 is 19 residues long. Written as DNA, the CDR3 is TGTGCCAGCAGTTTATACCCCGAAACGGACACACGACGACATTCACCCCTCCACTTT. Encoded protein: CASSLYPETDTRRHSPLHF.

The V call is TRBV30, the J call TRBJ1-5; TRBD1 matches at 8 bases. The CDR3 spans 13 residues. Germline V gene data show CDR1 as GTSNPN and CDR2 as SVGIG (reference sequence). V was clipped by 3 bases and J by 6 bases; unmatched bases: 4. The CDR3, as DNA: TGTGCCTGGAGCGCTGACAGGGGTCAGCCCCAGCATTTT. This translates into CAWSADRGQPQHF.

The genes are TRBV11-2 and TRBJ2-2; D is undetermined. CDR1 is SGHAT, CDR2 FQNNGV, per germline. The ends were cut back, 3 bases at V and 4 bases at J, with 9 bases in the middle. This CDR3 is built from 14 residues. The CDR3 is CASSFRAATGELFF. The DNA of the CDR3 is TGTGCCAGCAGCTTTCGGGCGGCCACCGGGGAGCTGTTTTTT.

The J gene is TRBJ2-1, the V gene TRBV4-1; 10 positions agree with TRBD2. CDR1 and CDR2 (germline): MGHRA, YSYEKL. V shed 0 bases, J shed 1 base, and the junction held 6 bases outside the gene matches. The CDR3 length is 18 residues. DNA for the CDR3: TGCGCCAGCAGCCAAGAAGGAAGCGGGGGGGCTTCCTACAATGAGCAGTTCTTC. It yields the protein CASSQEGSGGASYNEQFF.

J is TRBJ2-4 and V is TRBV5-6; the match to TRBD1 covers 7 bases. Germline CDR1 reads SGHDT; CDR2 reads YYEEEE. J lost 9 bases, V lost 2 bases, and 8 bases had no gene match. This CDR3 comprises 14 residues. The CDR3 nucleotides read TGTGCCAGCAGCTTCGACAGGGCGATGGGCATTCAGTACTTC. Translating it yields CASSFDRAMGIQYF.

The chain combines TRBV5-1 with TRBJ1-6; D is possibly TRBD1 (5 bases). The CDR3 spans 14 residues. V lost 1 base and J 9 bases, leaving 11 bases between the germline ends. The germline V gene has CDR1 SGHRS and CDR2 YFSETQ. For the CDR3, the DNA is TGCGCCAGCAGCTTGTACACAGGCCCTTCACCCCTCCACTTT. It translates to CASSLYTGPSPLHF.

The chain employs TRBV7-6 and TRBJ2-5; a weak D match, TRBD1 (6 bases). Deletions cut 5 bases from V and 1 base from J, with 11 bases between. Looked up from germline, CDR1 is SGHVS and CDR2 is FNYEAQ. The length of the CDR3 is 14 residues. The CDR3 nucleotides are TGTGCCAGCAGCATCTTACAGGGCCAAGAGACCCAGTACTTC. Its translation: CASSILQGQETQYF.